Following are 5 T cell receptor beta chains from one sample sequenced in a study of blood T cell repertoires in COVID-19. Data came from immunoSEQ multiplex PCR; TCRdb stores just in-frame clones and leaves some out. In the table there are roughly 330,000 clones, roughly 90% of which are singletons. The specimen was peripheral blood. These receptors were taken from a man aged 18-30 years who had recovered from COVID-19.

The chain recombines TRBV12-3 or TRBV12-4 with TRBJ2-2; D remains ambiguous. There are 13 residues in the CDR3. Trimming stripped 5 bases from V and 0 bases from J, with 4 bases between. CDR3 in amino acids: CASSLTNTGELFF. The CDR3 nucleotides read TGTGCCAGCAGTCTAACGAACACCGGGGAGCTGTTTTTT.

This chain connects TRBV19 to TRBJ2-7; D is unresolved. The CDR3 consists of 12 residues. The germline V gene has CDR1 LNHDA and CDR2 SQIVND (reference sequence). Trimming took 7 bases from V and 0 from J, leaving 7 bases between them. The CDR3: CASMGSSYEQYF. CDR3 DNA: TGTGCCAGTATGGGCAGCTCCTACGAGCAGTACTTC. Combining the CDR3 with reference TRBV19 and TRBJ2-7 gives the whole variable domain DGGITQSPKYLFRKEGQNVTLSCEQNLNHDAMYWYRQDPGQGLRLIYYSQIVNDFQKGDIAEGYSVSREKKESFPLTVTSAQKNPTAFYLCASMGSSYEQYFGPGTRLTVT.

The genes are TRBV2 and TRBJ1-5; TRBD1 matches at 7 bases. Germline assignment: CDR1 SNHLY and CDR2 FYNNEI. The CDR3 is made up of 13 amino acids. V shed 4 bases and J 6 bases; nucleotides not matched to a gene: 3. The CDR3 loop is CASSGAGGQPQHF. The CDR3, as DNA: TGTGCCAGCAGTGGGGCAGGGGGTCAGCCCCAGCATTTT.

This clone has just one count. This chain joins TRBV9 and TRBJ2-1; 8 bases map to TRBD2. Germline CDR1 SGDLS, CDR2 YYNGEE. With 2 bases clipped from V and 8 bases from J, the junction kept 21 bases outside the gene matches. This CDR3 has 19 residues. The CDR3 reads CASSVSQAGGLARSDEQFF. Here the CDR3 DNA reads TGTGCCAGCAGCGTTTCTCAGGCGGGAGGTCTGGCTCGGTCGGATGAGCAGTTCTTC.

This chain uses TRBV29-1 with TRBJ2-3; 9 nucleotides match TRBD1. The ends lost 5 bases at V and 6 bases at J; junction bases unmatched: 12. Germline assignment: CDR1 SQVTM and CDR2 ANQGSEA. This CDR3 is 15 amino acids long. The CDR3 loop is CSVRFRTGAADTQYF. The CDR3 DNA is TGCAGCGTTCGTTTTCGGACAGGGGCGGCGGATACGCAGTATTTT.